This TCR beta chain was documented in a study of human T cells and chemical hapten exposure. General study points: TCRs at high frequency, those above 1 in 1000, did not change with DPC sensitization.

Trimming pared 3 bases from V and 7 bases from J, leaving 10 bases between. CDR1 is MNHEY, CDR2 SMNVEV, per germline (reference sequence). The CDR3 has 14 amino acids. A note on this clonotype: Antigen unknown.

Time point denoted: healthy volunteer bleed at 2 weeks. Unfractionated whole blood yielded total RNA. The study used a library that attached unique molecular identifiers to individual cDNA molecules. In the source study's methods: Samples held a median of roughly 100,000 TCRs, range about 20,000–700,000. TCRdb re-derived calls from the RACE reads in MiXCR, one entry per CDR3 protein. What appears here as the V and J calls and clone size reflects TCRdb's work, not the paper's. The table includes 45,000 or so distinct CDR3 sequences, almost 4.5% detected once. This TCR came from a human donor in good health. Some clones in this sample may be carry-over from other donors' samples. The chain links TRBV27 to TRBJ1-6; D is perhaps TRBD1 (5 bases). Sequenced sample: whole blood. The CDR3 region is CASSFRQINSPLHF. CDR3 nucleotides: TGTGCCAGCAGTTTTAGACAGATAAATTCACCCCTCCACTTT.